This TCR beta chain appears in the sequencing data of a study of blood T cell repertoires in COVID-19 (dated by TCRdb to 2020 to 2022). About the full investigation: Samples covering the acute and convalescent phases of COVID-19 were provided by collaborators in the United States, Italy and Spain. The prospective study material was composed of cDNA or gDNA derived from T cells, B-cell-depleted T cells, or PBMCs. Deeply sampled blood TCRbeta repertoires from subjects exposed to, actively infected with, or recovered from COVID-19 were included in the dataset. The repertoires were made available in a free public database intended to serve as a resource for research on the immune response to SARS-CoV-2. The samples were drawn from the first 160 participants of the ongoing ImmuneRACE study and from more than 1,000 subjects provided by 6 global collaborators. The sample metadata nearly always contained a de-identified subject ID, COVID-19 status, age in years and sex. HLA class I and class II types, where available, came from metadata supplied by the sample provider rather than from assay-based typing. Overall results and qualifications from the work: Clinical and demographic metadata were provided uncurated, with the amount varying by source and participant.

The CDR3 runs 15 amino acids, cysteine and phenylalanine included. Of the read, only the CDR3 DNA is kept; its 45 bases are in frame from base 1. Via the germline V gene (reference sequence), CDR1 is LNHDA and CDR2 SQIVND. The trim is 7 bases for V and 0 bases for J, with a gap of 13 bases between the germline ends. TCRbeta CDR3 regions were amplified from genomic DNA using the immunoSEQ Assay, a bias-controlled multiplex PCR. In the paper's pipeline: Nucleated cell counts per sample were estimated from amplification of reference gene primers within the assay. To quantify the absolute abundance of each unique TCRbeta CDR3 rearrangement, sequence reads were collapsed and filtered. For each sample, productive Simpson clonality was calculated as the square root of Simpson's diversity index across productive rearrangements. Entries here come from immuneACCESS through TCRdb and include only in-frame sequences with V and J called. Some clones fail to appear in such tables; in the studies checked, an unresolved V gene covers under half of the shortfall, and the cause of the remainder is unknown. The V and J calls and clone size are taken from that table; D and trimming were inferred from the DNA. The sample contains about 220,000 clones, 65% to 85% of them found a single time. The top ten clones comprise less than 2.5% of the sample.

This clone was detected a few times. It lacks a known antigen. Per-nucleotide qualities are absent, and no much larger clonotype sits a single base away. The collaborating institutions used their own protocols to collect whole blood in K2EDTA tubes. For TCRbeta analysis, collaborators shipped samples in one of three forms: frozen whole blood, isolated PBMCs, or DNA extracted from either of those sample types. The chain employs TRBV19 and TRBJ1-3, and perhaps TRBD1 as D gene, on 5 matching bases. The sequenced sample consisted of peripheral blood. This clonotype originated in a woman in her fifties or sixties with acute or convalescent COVID-19. The nucleotides read TGTGCCAGTACCCGGGAGGGGAGCTCTGGAAACACCATATATTTT. Protein translation: CASTREGSSGNTIYF.